Shown below are 8 T cell receptor beta chains from a single sample sequenced in a study of T cells after yellow fever vaccination. TCRdb redid the calling of the 5' RACE reads with MiXCR, one entry per CDR3 protein. The sample records under 550,000 distinct CDR3 sequences, 20% to 25% being singletons. Sequenced here: PBMCs, sampled more than 20 days after the first yellow fever vaccination. The receptors come from a man aged 18 to 29 who received the YFV17D yellow fever vaccine.

This clonotype appeared many times. The chain is built from TRBV4-3 and TRBJ2-5; 11 nucleotides align to TRBD2. There are 17 residues in the CDR3. With 0 bases clipped from V and 4 bases from J, the junction kept 7 bases outside the gene matches. Germline V gene lookup returns CDR1 LGHNA and CDR2 YSLEER. The CDR3 DNA sequence: TGCGCCAGCAGCCAAGATATCCCGACTAGCGGGGCAGAGACCCAGTACTTC. Amino acid sequence: CASSQDIPTSGAETQYF.

The chain couples TRBV5-1 to TRBJ2-3; a weak D match, TRBD2 (5 bases). CDR1 and CDR2 (germline): SGHRS, YFSETQ. V gave up 2 bases and J gave up 6 bases, with 13 bases separating them. The CDR3 is made up of 14 amino acids. The CDR3 coding sequence is TGCGCCAGCAGCTTCTCCGACTATACCGATACGCAGTATTTT. Translating gives CASSFSDYTDTQYF.

This clonotype showed up just a few times. The chain combines TRBV29-1 with TRBJ2-5, with D perhaps matching TRBD1 (5 bases). From germline, CDR1 is SQVTM and CDR2 ANQGSEA. V was cut by 5 bases and J by 1 base, with 11 bases left in between. The CDR3 is 13 amino acids. Here the CDR3 reads CSVKRTSQETQYF. The CDR3 nucleotides read TGCAGCGTTAAACGGACATCCCAAGAGACCCAGTACTTC.

V usage is TRBV20-1 and J usage is TRBJ2-1, with D perhaps TRBD1 or TRBD2 (7 bases each). The CDR3 runs to 16 residues. The germline V gene encodes CDR1 DFQATT and CDR2 SNEGSKA (reference sequence). Trimming took 1 base from V and 0 from J, leaving 13 bases between them. The CDR3 here is CSARGGRGGSYNEQFF. For the CDR3, the DNA is TGCAGTGCTAGAGGCGGCAGGGGGGGCTCCTACAATGAGCAGTTCTTC.

The chain is built from TRBV7-2 and TRBJ2-2; 10 bases are a match to TRBD2. Germline V lookup: CDR1 SGHTA, CDR2 FQGNSA. The ends lost 6 bases at V and 2 bases at J; junction bases unmatched: 6. The CDR3 is 16 residues long. CDR3 nucleotides: TGTGCCAGCAGGCCTAGCGGGGGCACCAACACCGGGGAGCTGTTTTTT. It translates to CASRPSGGTNTGELFF.

This clonotype showed up just a few times. The chain is built from TRBV29-1 and TRBJ2-7; D perhaps matches TRBD1 (6 bases). Trimming left V 5 bases short and J 0 bases short, with 8 bases between. Germline values: CDR1 SQVTM, CDR2 ANQGSEA. This CDR3 region has 12 residues. CDR3 bases: TGCAGCGTTCGGACAGACTCCTACGAGCAGTACTTC. It specifies CSVRTDSYEQYF.

Only a few counts were recorded for this clonotype. This sequence joins TRBV27 and TRBJ1-4; D is unresolved. Germline-derived CDR1 and CDR2 are MNHEY and SMNVEV (reference sequence). The CDR3 spans 12 residues. The germline V and J ends were trimmed by 9 bases and 5 bases, with 10 bases remaining between them. CDR3 region: CARGRENEKLFF. Here the CDR3 DNA reads TGTGCCAGGGGAAGGGAAAATGAAAAACTGTTTTTT.

The chain has TRBV20-1 and TRBJ2-1; 8 nucleotides agree with TRBD1. Germline V gene data show CDR1 as DFQATT and CDR2 as SNEGSKA (reference sequence). This CDR3 has 13 amino acids. J lost 7 bases, V lost 6 bases, and 8 bases had no gene match. CDR3 loop: CSARTGIGNEQFF. DNA for the CDR3: TGCAGTGCCAGGACAGGGATTGGGAATGAGCAGTTCTTC.